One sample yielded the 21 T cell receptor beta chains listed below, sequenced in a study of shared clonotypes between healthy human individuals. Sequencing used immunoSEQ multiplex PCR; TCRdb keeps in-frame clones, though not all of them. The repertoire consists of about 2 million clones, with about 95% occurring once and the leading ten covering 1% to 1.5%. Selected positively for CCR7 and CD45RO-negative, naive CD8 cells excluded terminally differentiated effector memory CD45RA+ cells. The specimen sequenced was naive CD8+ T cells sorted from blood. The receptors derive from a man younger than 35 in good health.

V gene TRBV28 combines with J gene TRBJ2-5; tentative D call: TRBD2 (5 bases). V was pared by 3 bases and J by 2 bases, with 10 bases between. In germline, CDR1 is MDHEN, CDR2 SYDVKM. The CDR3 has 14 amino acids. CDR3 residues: CASSFDGEQETQYF. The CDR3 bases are TGTGCCAGCAGTTTCGACGGGGAACAAGAGACCCAGTACTTC.

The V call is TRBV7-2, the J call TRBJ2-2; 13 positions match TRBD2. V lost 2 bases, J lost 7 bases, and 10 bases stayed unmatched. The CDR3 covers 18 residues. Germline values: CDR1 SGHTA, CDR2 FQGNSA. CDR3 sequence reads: CASSLYLGLAGFGGELFF. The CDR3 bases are TGTGCCAGCAGCTTATATTTGGGACTAGCGGGATTTGGCGGGGAGCTGTTTTTT.

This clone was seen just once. CDR3 sequence reads: CSVEAPGGSGNTIYF. Written as DNA, the CDR3 is TGCAGCGTTGAAGCCCCGGGTGGGTCTGGAAACACCATATATTTT. V usage is TRBV29-1 and J usage is TRBJ1-3, with D hard to call. This CDR3 comprises 15 residues. Deletions cut 1 base from V and 1 base from J, with 11 bases between. Looked up from germline, CDR1 is SQVTM and CDR2 is ANQGSEA.

In DNA, the CDR3 is TGTGCCAGCTTGACCAGGGGGCGCAGGACTGAAGCTTTCTTT. This encodes CASLTRGRRTEAFF. This chain links TRBV6-6 with TRBJ1-1; 8 positions agree with TRBD1. The CDR3 runs to 14 residues. The V and J ends lost 8 bases and 5 bases, in that order; junction bases with no gene match: 10. The V gene's germline CDR1 is MNHNY and CDR2 SVGAGI (reference sequence).

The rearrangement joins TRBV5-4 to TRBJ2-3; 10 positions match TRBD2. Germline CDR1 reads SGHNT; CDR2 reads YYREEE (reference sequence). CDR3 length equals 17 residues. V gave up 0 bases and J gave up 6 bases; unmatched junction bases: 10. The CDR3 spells CASSLDLAGASGDTQYF. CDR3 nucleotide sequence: TGTGCCAGCAGCTTGGACCTAGCGGGGGCCTCCGGGGATACGCAGTATTTT.

The CDR3 sequence: CASNLSPAESEQYF. CDR3 DNA sequence: TGTGCTAGTAACCTATCCCCAGCGGAGTCCGAGCAGTACTTC. V is TRBV12-5 and J is TRBJ2-7, with D maybe TRBD2 (5 bases). The germline V gene encodes CDR1 LGHNT and CDR2 FRNRAP. Trimming cost V 8 bases and J 6 bases, with 20 bases left between them. The CDR3 runs 14 residues.

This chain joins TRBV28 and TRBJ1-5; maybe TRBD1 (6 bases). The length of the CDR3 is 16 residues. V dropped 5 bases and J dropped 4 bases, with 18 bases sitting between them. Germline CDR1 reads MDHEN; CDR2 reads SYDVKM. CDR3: CASSRIAWQGNQPQHF. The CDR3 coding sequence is TGTGCCAGCAGTAGAATAGCGTGGCAGGGGAATCAGCCCCAGCATTTT.

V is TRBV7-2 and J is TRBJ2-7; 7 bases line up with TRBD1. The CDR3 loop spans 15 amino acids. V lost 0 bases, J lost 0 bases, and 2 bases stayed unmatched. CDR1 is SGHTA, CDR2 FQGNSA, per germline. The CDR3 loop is CASSLASGGSYEQYF. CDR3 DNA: TGTGCCAGCAGCTTAGCGTCAGGGGGCTCCTACGAGCAGTACTTC.

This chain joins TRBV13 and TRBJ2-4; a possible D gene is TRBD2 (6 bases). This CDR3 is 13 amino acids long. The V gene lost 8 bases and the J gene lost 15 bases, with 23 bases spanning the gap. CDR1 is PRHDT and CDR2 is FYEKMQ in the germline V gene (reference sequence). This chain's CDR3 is CASGFGDSILRYF. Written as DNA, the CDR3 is TGTGCCAGCGGTTTCGGGGACTCGATTTTAAGGTACTTC.

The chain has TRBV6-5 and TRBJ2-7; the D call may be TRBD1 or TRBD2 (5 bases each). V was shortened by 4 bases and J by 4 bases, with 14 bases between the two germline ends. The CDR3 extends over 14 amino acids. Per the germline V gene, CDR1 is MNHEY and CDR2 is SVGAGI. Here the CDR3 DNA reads TGTGCCAGCAGTTCTTTTGGGGGAATATACGAGCAGTACTTC. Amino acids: CASSSFGGIYEQYF.

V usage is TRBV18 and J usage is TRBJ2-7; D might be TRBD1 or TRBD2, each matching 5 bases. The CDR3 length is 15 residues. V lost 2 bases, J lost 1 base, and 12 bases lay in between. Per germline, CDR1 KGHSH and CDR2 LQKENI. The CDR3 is CASSPGTESSYEQYF. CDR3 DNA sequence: TGTGCCAGCTCACCAGGGACCGAGTCATCCTACGAGCAGTACTTC.

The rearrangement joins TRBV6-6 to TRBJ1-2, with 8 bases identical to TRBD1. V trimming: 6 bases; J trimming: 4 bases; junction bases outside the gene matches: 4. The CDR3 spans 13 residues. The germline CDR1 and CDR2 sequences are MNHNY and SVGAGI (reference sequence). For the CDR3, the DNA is TGTGCCAGCAGCAGGGGGCTCGGCTATGGCTACACCTTC. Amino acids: CASSRGLGYGYTF.

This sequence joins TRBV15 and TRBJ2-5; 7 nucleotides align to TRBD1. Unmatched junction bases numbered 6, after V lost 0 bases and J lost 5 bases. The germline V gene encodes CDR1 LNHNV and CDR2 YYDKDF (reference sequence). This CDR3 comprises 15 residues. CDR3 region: CATSRDRGRLETQYF. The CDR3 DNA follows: TGTGCCACCAGCAGAGATAGGGGGCGTCTTGAGACCCAGTACTTC.

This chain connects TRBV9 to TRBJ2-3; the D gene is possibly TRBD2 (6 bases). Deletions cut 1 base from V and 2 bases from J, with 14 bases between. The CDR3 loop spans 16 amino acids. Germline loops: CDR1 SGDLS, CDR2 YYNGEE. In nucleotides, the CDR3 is TGTGCCAGCAGCGTACTCTCACTAGCCACCACAGATACGCAGTATTTT. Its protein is CASSVLSLATTDTQYF.

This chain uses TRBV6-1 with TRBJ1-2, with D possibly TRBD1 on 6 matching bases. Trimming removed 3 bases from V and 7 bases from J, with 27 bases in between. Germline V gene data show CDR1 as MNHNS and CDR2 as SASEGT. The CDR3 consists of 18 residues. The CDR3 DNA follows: TGTGCCAGCAGTGAGATTCCAGGGATCGTAACACGGGGGCTTGGCTACACCTTC. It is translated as CASSEIPGIVTRGLGYTF.

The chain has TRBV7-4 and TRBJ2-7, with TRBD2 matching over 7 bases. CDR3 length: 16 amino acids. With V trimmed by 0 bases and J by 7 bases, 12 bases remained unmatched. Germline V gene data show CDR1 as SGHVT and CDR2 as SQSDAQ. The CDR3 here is CASSLAQTSRAREQYF. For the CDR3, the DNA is TGTGCCAGCAGCTTAGCCCAGACTAGCCGTGCGCGGGAGCAGTACTTC.

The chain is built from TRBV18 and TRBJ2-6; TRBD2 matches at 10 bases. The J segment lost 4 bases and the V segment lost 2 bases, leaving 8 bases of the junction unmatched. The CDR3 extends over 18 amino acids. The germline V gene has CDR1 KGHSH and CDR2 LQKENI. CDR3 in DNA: TGTGCCAGCTCACCATCGGCTAGCGGGAGACCCGGGGCCAACGTCCTGACTTTC. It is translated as CASSPSASGRPGANVLTF.

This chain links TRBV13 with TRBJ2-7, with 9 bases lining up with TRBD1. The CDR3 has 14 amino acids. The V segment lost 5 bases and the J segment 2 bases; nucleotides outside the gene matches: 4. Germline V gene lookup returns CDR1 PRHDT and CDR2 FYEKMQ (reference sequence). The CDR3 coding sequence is TGTGCCAGCAGCACTCGACAGGGGGCCTACGAGCAGTACTTC. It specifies CASSTRQGAYEQYF.

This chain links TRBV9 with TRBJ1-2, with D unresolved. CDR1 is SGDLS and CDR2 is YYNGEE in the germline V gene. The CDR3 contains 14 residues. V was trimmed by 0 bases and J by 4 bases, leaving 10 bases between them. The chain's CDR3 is CASSVDVGSYGYTF. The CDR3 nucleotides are TGTGCCAGCAGCGTAGATGTGGGGAGCTATGGCTACACCTTC.

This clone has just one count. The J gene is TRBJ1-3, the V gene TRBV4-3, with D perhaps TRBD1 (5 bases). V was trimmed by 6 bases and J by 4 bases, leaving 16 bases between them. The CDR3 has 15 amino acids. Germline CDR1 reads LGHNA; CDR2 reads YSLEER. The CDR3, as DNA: TGCGCCAGCAGTCCCGTAGGGGCGAACGGAAACACCATATATTTT. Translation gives CASSPVGANGNTIYF.

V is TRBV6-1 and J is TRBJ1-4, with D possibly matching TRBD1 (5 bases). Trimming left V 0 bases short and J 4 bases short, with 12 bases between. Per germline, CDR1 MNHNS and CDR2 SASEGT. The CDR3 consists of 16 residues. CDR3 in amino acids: CASSEAQAGYNEKLFF. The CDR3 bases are TGTGCCAGCAGTGAAGCGCAGGCAGGGTATAATGAAAAACTGTTTTTT.